This T cell receptor (beta chain) was profiled in a study of cytomegalovirus exposure and HLA in healthy donors. Broader study findings: In vitro data verified three CMV-associated chains as specific for CMV antigens. That first-cohort TCR clusters tended to co-occur in the 120 or so validation repertoires was found in a later analysis. As was reported, the classifier diagnosed cytomegalovirus status with high specificity and sensitivity.

On this clone: Its antigen is unknown.

TCRdb keeps only in-frame clones here, not all; method: immunoSEQ multiplex PCR. The repertoire holds 100,000 to 120,000 clones, with approximately 89% as singletons. The germline V gene has CDR1 SGHDT and CDR2 YYEEEE. Deletions cut 1 base from V and 2 bases from J, with 4 bases between. The CDR3 consists of 12 residues. The sequenced material came from PBMCs. This TCR derives from a young woman in good health and CMV-seronegative. This sequence joins TRBV5-6 and TRBJ2-7, with no clear D. CDR3 in amino acids: CASSLPPYEQYF. In DNA form, the CDR3 reads TGTGCCAGCAGCTTGCCTCCCTACGAGCAGTACTTC.